A selection of T cell receptor beta chains follows, all from one sample in a study of shared clonotypes between healthy human individuals. Only in-frame clones appear in the TCRdb table, and some are missing; sequencing was by immunoSEQ multiplex PCR. The sample yields approximately 1,000,000 clones, roughly 80% seen once. Specimen: memory CD4+ T cells from PBMCs. The receptors come from a young man in good health. Some clones in this sample may be carry-over from other donors' samples. Each CDR3 is given with its conserved first and last residue.

v_gene,CDR3aa
TRBV30,CAWSVLYRGEQYF
TRBV27,CASSLLAGGRNTEAFF
TRBV7-9,CASSFLAGADTQYF
TRBV7-9,CASQGSTEAFF
TRBV10-3,CAISRDRSKANTGELFF
TRBV9,CASSVEGRNTGELFF
TRBV5-1,CASTHYYGVGIDYGYTF
TRBV7-9,CASSFGTNQETQYF
TRBV5-1,CASSLAPGQWVEQYF
TRBV11-2,CASSYWSSYEQYF
TRBV9,CASSARATNTGELFF
TRBV18,CASSPLTGRNTGELFF
TRBV5-1,CASSLAAGYTEAFF
TRBV5-1,CASSLVGQGYSKAQYF
TRBV5-1,CASSLAGTGIIETQYF
TRBV11-2,CASSSLTQQPQHF
TRBV7-6,CASSPWEGGEKLFF
TRBV19,CASSHLAGFNQPQHF
TRBV30,CAWNLGEDTQYF
TRBV4-3,CASSPLIAGDPGELFF
TRBV20-1,CSVTTGYTF
TRBV7-2,CASSSGAWALGNTIYF
TRBV7-2,CASSLASRGRVGYNEQFF
TRBV7-2,CASSFSLAEYTDTQYF
TRBV7-2,CASNPQRTSGSYEQYF
TRBV6-4,CASSDYGQGHEQYF
TRBV6-5,CASSRDSSGNTIYF
TRBV19,CATGGGSMNTEAFF
TRBV6-5,CASSYPGAVNQPQHF
TRBV19,CASSIDWNSEQFF
TRBV19,CASSPLRETGKGPKETQYF
TRBV6-6,CASIGDAPYEQYF
TRBV7-2,CASSLNIGGRGNTGELFF
TRBV28,CASSLMGPISTEAFF
TRBV14,CASSPGNTIYF
TRBV19,CASSIGGAKNIQYF
TRBV29-1,CSVGERGLPHFF
TRBV28,CASSLRDYYGYTF
TRBV19,CASSIVLAVEQYF
TRBV5-3,CARSWSSGRYTDTQYF
TRBV19,CASSIRGSGSSTYNEQFF